One and the same sample provided the 24 T cell receptor beta chains below, sequenced in a study of CD8+CD57+ T cells in acquired aplastic anemia. Genomic DNA templated the TCR beta VDJ and CDR3 profiling. TCRdb fed the reads into MiXCR, producing one record per CDR3 protein. This table has 90,000 to 120,000 distinct CDR3 sequences, around 49% appearing once. Specimen: sorted CD4+, CD8+, or CD8+CD57+ T cells (not recorded which) from PBMCs. These receptors all come from a human donor in good health, serving as a control.

This clonotype was seen ten or more times. The chain links TRBV27 to TRBJ1-2, with a weak D call TRBD1 (5 bases). There are 14 residues in the CDR3. V lost 5 bases, J lost 8 bases, and 18 bases lay in between. Germline V gene sequence: CDR1 MNHEY, CDR2 SMNVEV (reference sequence). The CDR3 spells CASSTTGPRGGYTF. The DNA for the CDR3 is TGTGCCAGCAGTACCACGGGACCCCGCGGCGGCTACACCTTC.

Regarding this clonotype: A much larger clone lies one base from this, so it may be a read error. V usage is TRBV6-1 and J usage is TRBJ1-1; 8 bases align to TRBD1. From germline, CDR1 is MNHNS and CDR2 SASEGT. This CDR3 is built from 13 residues. J was trimmed by 3 bases and V by 10 bases; bases with no gene match: 7. CDR3 in amino acids: CANSGGQDTEAFF. For the CDR3, the DNA is TGTGCCAACTCAGGGGGCCAGGACACTGAAGCTTTCTTT.

This chain uses TRBV29-1 with TRBJ1-1, with a possible D match to TRBD1 (5 bases). The CDR3 totals 12 residues. Germline V gene lookup returns CDR1 SQVTM and CDR2 ANQGSEA. With 5 bases removed from V and 4 bases from J, the gap between germline ends came to 11 bases. The DNA of the CDR3 is TGCAGCGTTTCGACAGAAGGCACTGAAGCTTTCTTT. This sequence encodes CSVSTEGTEAFF.

Ten or more counts support this clonotype. The chain joins TRBV18 to TRBJ2-7; 8 positions match TRBD2. This CDR3 has 15 residues. V dropped 2 bases and J dropped 1; count of bases not matched to a gene: 4. CDR1 is KGHSH, CDR2 LQKENI, per germline. CDR3 protein: CASSPMGGGSYEQYF. DNA for the CDR3: TGTGCCAGCTCACCAATGGGCGGGGGGTCCTACGAGCAGTACTTC.

This clonotype was counted a few times. The chain links TRBV25-1 to TRBJ2-7, with D perhaps TRBD1 (8 bases). With 4 bases removed from V and 3 bases from J, the gap between germline ends came to 19 bases. Germline-derived CDR1 and CDR2 are MGHDK and SYGVNS. The CDR3 sequence is 16 residues long. Here the CDR3 reads CASSGGGRGLFYEQYF. Here the CDR3 DNA reads TGTGCCAGCAGTGGGGGGGGCAGGGGGCTGTTCTACGAGCAGTACTTC.

This clonotype came up a few times. The CDR3 nucleotides read TGTGCCAGCAGCTTCACTGACGACCTTCCCGAGCAGTACGTC. Its protein product is CASSFTDDLPEQYV. This chain links TRBV7-2 with TRBJ2-7, with unresolved D. This CDR3 contains 14 residues. Germline lookup yields CDR1 SGHTA and CDR2 FQGNSA. The V gene lost 3 bases and the J gene lost 6 bases, with 15 bases spanning the gap.

This clonotype has at least ten counts. This chain links TRBV15 with TRBJ1-1; D perhaps matches TRBD1 (5 bases). The CDR3 contains 15 residues. V was cut by 0 bases and J by 5 bases, with 13 bases left in between. Germline lookup yields CDR1 LNHNV and CDR2 YYDKDF (reference sequence). In DNA form, the CDR3 reads TGTGCCACCAGCAGAGAGGACCTAAAGGGGACTGAAGCTTTCTTT. It translates to CATSREDLKGTEAFF.

V usage is TRBV20-1 and J usage is TRBJ1-6; D perhaps matches TRBD1 (5 bases). With 0 bases removed from V and 10 bases from J, the gap between germline ends came to 10 bases. The germline V gene has CDR1 DFQATT and CDR2 SNEGSKA (reference sequence). This CDR3 has 13 residues. CDR3 nucleotide sequence: TGCAGTGCTAGAGATCCGGGGCAGTCACCCCTCCACTTT. Its translation is CSARDPGQSPLHF.

Remarks on this clonotype: This may arise from a read error, as a much more abundant clone is one base away. The chain carries TRBV7-2 and TRBJ1-1; D is uncertain. Germline loops: CDR1 SGHTA, CDR2 FQGNSA. Between the trimmed V and J ends, which lost 3 bases and 5 bases, there was a span of 10 bases. CDR3 length: 13 residues. In DNA form, the CDR3 reads TGTGCCAGCAGCTTGGGAGGGTGGACTGAAGCTTTCTTT. Protein product: CASSLGGWTEAFF.

V and J are TRBV25-1 and TRBJ2-5, with D possibly matching TRBD1 (8 bases). V was trimmed by 4 bases and J by 5 bases, leaving 17 bases between them. CDR1 and CDR2 (germline): MGHDK, SYGVNS. This CDR3 region has 15 residues. This CDR3 reads CASSGGGRGHETQYF. The CDR3 bases are TGTGCCAGCAGTGGGGGGGGCAGGGGGCATGAGACCCAGTACTTC.

The chain uses TRBV12-3 or TRBV12-4 and TRBJ2-7; D ambiguous. The CDR3 runs 14 residues. Trimming cost V 5 bases and J 2 bases, with 13 bases left between them. CDR3 nucleotide sequence: TGTGCCAGCAGTGAAAGGGATGAGGCCTACGAGCAGTACTTC. As protein: CASSERDEAYEQYF.

This chain connects TRBV19 to TRBJ2-3, with D possibly being TRBD1 (5 bases). V dropped 6 bases and J dropped 5 bases, with 12 bases sitting between them. Germline CDR1 LNHDA, CDR2 SQIVND (reference sequence). CDR3 length: 13 amino acids. CDR3 in DNA: TGTGCCAGTAGCCCCCAGGGAATAGATACGCAGTATTTT. Amino acid sequence: CASSPQGIDTQYF.

This clonotype has a handful of counts. The V call is TRBV25-1, the J call TRBJ2-3; D may correspond to TRBD1 or TRBD2 (5 bases each). The CDR3 totals 17 residues. CDR1 is MGHDK, CDR2 SYGVNS, per germline. Trimming stripped 5 bases from V and 4 bases from J, with 22 bases between. In DNA, the CDR3 is TGTGCCAGCAGTCCGGGGACCAATCCGATTGGCGCAGATACGCAGTATTTT. It translates to CASSPGTNPIGADTQYF.

This chain connects TRBV15 to TRBJ1-1; no clear D. Germline assignment: CDR1 LNHNV and CDR2 YYDKDF (reference sequence). The CDR3 contains 14 residues. V was trimmed by 0 bases and J by 3 bases, leaving 8 bases between them. The CDR3 here is CATSRDGPHTEAFF. The CDR3 DNA reads as TGTGCCACCAGCAGAGATGGACCCCACACTGAAGCTTTCTTT.

This clonotype was detected only once. This chain connects TRBV12-5 to TRBJ1-6; weak D call: TRBD1 (5 bases). Germline CDR1 LGHNT, CDR2 FRNRAP. CDR3 length: 15 amino acids. The V and J ends lost 6 bases and 6 bases respectively, with 15 bases between them. The CDR3 coding sequence is TGTGCTAGTGGCAAACCGGGACTGATTAATTCACCCCTCCACTTT. As protein: CASGKPGLINSPLHF.

This clonotype has just a few counts. The chain joins TRBV25-1 to TRBJ2-7; TRBD2 agrees at 10 bases. The ends lost 4 bases at V and 4 bases at J; junction bases unmatched: 10. Germline CDR1 and CDR2: MGHDK and SYGVNS. CDR3 length: 16 residues. CDR3 protein: CASSAQVASGGYEQYF. In DNA, the CDR3 is TGTGCCAGCAGTGCCCAGGTGGCTAGCGGGGGATACGAGCAGTACTTC.

CDR3 region: CSAERRGRTDTQYF. For the CDR3, the DNA is TGCAGCGCCGAAAGGAGGGGGCGCACAGATACGCAGTATTTT. The rearrangement links TRBV20-1 to TRBJ2-3; D may be TRBD1 (7 bases). CDR1 and CDR2 from the germline V gene are DFQATT and SNEGSKA (reference sequence). CDR3 length: 14 residues.

This clonotype showed up many times. The chain is built from TRBV4-1 and TRBJ2-1; D not certain. The CDR3 is 15 amino acids. Trimming left V 0 bases short and J 0 bases short, with 6 bases between. Germline lookup yields CDR1 MGHRA and CDR2 YSYEKL. In nucleotides, the CDR3 is TGCGCCAGCAGCCAAGACCCGAGCTCCTACAATGAGCAGTTCTTC. Residues: CASSQDPSSYNEQFF.

This clonotype was counted ten times or more. The rearrangement links TRBV7-2 to TRBJ2-1; 8 nucleotides agree with TRBD1. J lost 6 bases, V lost 6 bases, and 16 bases had no gene match. The CDR3 sequence is 17 residues long. In germline, CDR1 is SGHTA, CDR2 FQGNSA. The CDR3 bases are TGTGCCAGCAGTCTAGGGGGAGGCCAGGGGGCGGGCAATGAGCAGTTCTTC. The encoded protein is CASSLGGGQGAGNEQFF.

This clonotype turned up a few times. The rearrangement joins TRBV25-1 to TRBJ2-2, with D tentatively TRBD1 (5 bases). Germline loops: CDR1 MGHDK, CDR2 SYGVNS. Between the trimmed V and J ends, which lost 6 bases and 0 bases, there was a span of 11 bases. The CDR3 is 15 amino acids. The CDR3 nucleotides read TGTGCCAGCAGCCTCAGGACATCGAACACCGGGGAGCTGTTTTTT. It yields the protein CASSLRTSNTGELFF.

This chain uses TRBV24-1 with TRBJ2-3; D remains unclear. V lost 4 bases and J lost 0, with 7 bases in between. This CDR3 spans 14 amino acids. The V gene's germline CDR1 is KGHDR and CDR2 SFDVKD. The CDR3 loop reads CATSDFKSTDTQYF. The CDR3 DNA reads TGTGCCACCAGTGACTTCAAAAGCACAGATACGCAGTATTTT.

The rearrangement uses TRBV5-5 and TRBJ2-1, with D possibly being TRBD1 (7 bases). The germline V and J ends were trimmed by 0 bases and 8 bases, with 12 bases remaining between them. In germline, CDR1 is SGHKS, CDR2 YYEKEE (reference sequence). CDR3 length: 14 amino acids. CDR3 DNA sequence: TGTGCCAGCAGCTTGGGACAGGGAGGTGATGAGCAGTTCTTC. Translating it yields CASSLGQGGDEQFF.

The V call is TRBV7-8, the J call TRBJ2-7; D unclear. Germline CDR1 reads SGHVS; CDR2 reads FQNEAQ. This CDR3 has 11 amino acids. V was cut by 5 bases and J by 9 bases, with 11 bases left in between. The CDR3 DNA is TGTGCCAGCAGCCCAGCAGTAGGGCAGTACTTC. It codes for CASSPAVGQYF. The full variable domain, its missing parts supplied by reference TRBV7-8 and TRBJ2-7, is GAGVSQSPRYKVAKRGQDVALRCDPISGHVSLFWYQQALGQGPEFLTYFQNEAQLDKSGLPSDRFFAERPEGSVSTLKIQRTQQEDSAVYLCASSPAVGQYFGPGTRLTVT.

This clonotype was seen more than once but under ten times. V usage is TRBV11-2 and J usage is TRBJ2-2; TRBD2 agrees at 9 bases. Trimming cost V 6 bases and J 6 bases; bases outside gene matches: 17. From germline, CDR1 is SGHAT and CDR2 FQNNGV. The CDR3 length is 18 residues. The CDR3 DNA sequence: TGTGCCAGCAGACCCTGGGCTAGCGGGACCCTCGGTTCCGGGGAGCTGTTTTTT. Translation: CASRPWASGTLGSGELFF.